The 25 T cell receptor beta chains reported below all come from one sample, sequenced in a study of T cells in Graves' hyperthyroidism and ophthalmopathy. Regions amplified from RNA transcripts were the TCR beta CDR3 regions. First-round RT-PCR of the TCR CDR3 relied on the HTBI primer set. Each CDR3 protein is one row after TCRdb ran MiXCR on the multiplex PCR reads. The table shows approximately 510,000 distinct CDR3 sequences, with around 50% occurring only once. Sample: peripheral blood or thyroid tissue (not recorded which). Receptors were obtained from an adult woman with Graves' disease, either hyperthyroidism or ophthalmopathy (not recorded which).

The V gene is TRBV15, the J gene TRBJ1-5; TRBD1 matches at 9 bases. V was pared by 4 bases and J by 6 bases, with 4 bases of the junction left unmatched. CDR3 length equals 14 residues. Germline CDR1 and CDR2: LNHNV and YYDKDF (reference sequence). The CDR3, as DNA: TGTGCCACCAGCACCGAGACAGGGGGTCAGCCCCAGCATTTT. It codes for CATSTETGGQPQHF. The whole variable domain, remainder taken from reference TRBV15 and TRBJ1-5, is DAMVIQNPRYQVTQFGKPVTLSCSQTLNHNVMYWYQQKSSQAPKLLFHYYDKDFNNEADTPDNFQSRRPNTSFCFLDIRSPGLGDTAMYLCATSTETGGQPQHFGDGTRLSIL.

Of note for this clonotype: At one end, the junction sequence differs from germline, possibly due to a read error. CDR3 residues: CASSLGEYGCTF. The CDR3 DNA reads TGTGCCAGCAGCTTAGGGGAGTATGGCTGCACCTTC. This chain joins TRBV7-9 and TRBJ1-2; D ambiguous. This CDR3 contains 12 residues. The germline gives CDR1 SEHNR, CDR2 FQNEAQ (reference sequence). Filled out from reference TRBV7-9 and TRBJ1-2, the complete variable domain reads DTGVSQNPRHKITKRGQNVTFRCDPISEHNRLYWYRQTLGQGPEFLTYFQNEAQLEKSRLLSDRFSAERPKGSFSTLEIQRTEQGDSAMYLCASSLGEYGCTFGSGTRLTVV.

Many counts were recorded for this clonotype. The chain employs TRBV20-1 and TRBJ1-6; unclear D gene. The CDR3 is 12 amino acids. Germline V gene data show CDR1 as DFQATT and CDR2 as SNEGSKA (reference sequence). Trimming stripped 2 bases from V and 9 bases from J, with 8 bases between. The CDR3 protein is CSARREGSPLHF. As DNA, the CDR3 is TGCAGTGCTAGAAGGGAGGGTTCACCCCTCCACTTT.

Comment on this clonotype: An end of the junction differs from the germline gene, which may be a read error. The rearrangement uses TRBV10-3 and TRBJ1-1, with 10 bases lining up with TRBD1. This CDR3 spans 15 amino acids. Germline V lookup: CDR1 ENHRY, CDR2 SYGVKD. This chain's CDR3 is CASSDATGGNTEAFF. In nucleotides, the CDR3 is TGTGCCAGCAGTGACGCGACAGGGGGCAACACTGAAGCTTTCTTT.

The J gene is TRBJ2-2, the V gene TRBV20-1; the D gene is possibly TRBD1 (6 bases). The ends were cut back, 0 bases at V and 0 bases at J, with 14 bases in the middle. CDR3 length: 17 amino acids. CDR1 DFQATT and CDR2 SNEGSKA come from the germline V gene (reference sequence). The CDR3 reads CSARDGYRASNTGELFF. In DNA form, the CDR3 reads TGCAGTGCTAGAGATGGGTACAGGGCCTCGAACACCGGGGAGCTGTTTTTT.

V usage is TRBV15 and J usage is TRBJ1-2; no definite D call. The CDR3 sequence is 17 residues long. Germline V gene sequence: CDR1 LNHNV, CDR2 YYDKDF (reference sequence). Trimming pared 5 bases from V and 6 bases from J, leaving 25 bases between. The CDR3 nucleotides are TGTGCCACCAGCGGGGTTAACACGGGGAGACGCTCCGATGGCTACACCTTC. Encoded protein: CATSGVNTGRRSDGYTF.

This sequence joins TRBV7-3 and TRBJ1-3; D is unclear. The V end lost 7 bases, the J end lost 7 bases, and 8 bases lay between the germline ends. Germline V gene data show CDR1 as SGHTA and CDR2 as FQGTGA. This CDR3 comprises 11 residues. CDR3 in amino acids: CASMRWNTIYF. CDR3 nucleotide sequence: TGTGCCAGCATGAGGTGGAACACCATATATTTT. Variable domain in full (rest from reference TRBV7-3 and TRBJ1-3): GAGVSQTPSNKVTEKGKYVELRCDPISGHTALYWYRQSLGQGPEFLIYFQGTGAADDSGLPNDRFFAVRPEGSVSTLKIQRTERGDSAVYLCASMRWNTIYFGEGSWLTVV.

There are many counts of this clonotype. The chain combines TRBV2 with TRBJ1-6, with D maybe TRBD1 (5 bases). Germline-derived CDR1 and CDR2 are SNHLY and FYNNEI. Trimming shortened V by 8 bases and J by 7 bases, and 18 bases separated the two germline ends. The CDR3 covers 15 residues. The CDR3 is CASHSQGLPNSPLHF. In nucleotides, the CDR3 is TGTGCCAGCCATTCCCAGGGACTTCCCAATTCACCCCTCCACTTT.

In regard to this clonotype: This may be a read error, as it is one base from a much larger clone. The J gene is TRBJ1-1, the V gene TRBV12-3 or TRBV12-4, with D hard to call. Trimming cost V 8 bases and J 1 base, with 14 bases left between them. CDR3 length equals 14 residues. CDR3 in amino acids: CASAYSLGNTEAFF. CDR3 coding DNA: TGTGCCAGCGCTTACTCCCTCGGGAACACTGAAGCTTTCTTT.

Ten or more counts support this clonotype. CDR3 residues: CSASLGATNTEAFF. In nucleotides, the CDR3 is TGCAGCGCGTCTTTGGGGGCGACGAACACTGAAGCTTTCTTT. The chain joins TRBV29-1 to TRBJ1-1; weak D call: TRBD1 (6 bases). V shed 7 bases and J shed 1 base, with 16 bases lying between them. There are 14 residues in the CDR3. In germline, CDR1 is SQVTM, CDR2 ANQGSEA.

The V and J genes are TRBV10-3 and TRBJ2-7; D might be TRBD2 (6 bases). From germline, CDR1 is ENHRY and CDR2 SYGVKD. V dropped 6 bases and J dropped 0 bases, with 15 bases sitting between them. The CDR3 spans 15 residues. CDR3 coding DNA: TGTGCCATCAGCTCGACTAGTCGGGTCTCCTACGAGCAGTACTTC. Its protein is CAISSTSRVSYEQYF.

The rearrangement uses TRBV29-1 and TRBJ1-1; 8 bases line up with TRBD1. The CDR3 runs to 13 residues. CDR1 is SQVTM, CDR2 ANQGSEA, per germline. The CDR3 loop reads CSFRRTGKPEAFF. CDR3 nucleotides: TGCAGTTTTCGCCGGACAGGGAAGCCTGAAGCTTTCTTT.

The genes are TRBV15 and TRBJ1-2; no reliable D call. Germline CDR1 is LNHNV and CDR2 is YYDKDF (reference sequence). V lost 3 bases and J lost 4, with 12 bases in between. This CDR3 has 14 residues. CDR3 nucleotide sequence: TGTGCCACCAGCAGGGACTTGGAGGGCTATGGCTACACCTTC. Its protein product is CATSRDLEGYGYTF.

The CDR3, as DNA: TGTGCCAGCAGCGTAGGAACGGGACAGGGGTCCTACGAGCAGTACTTC. This encodes CASSVGTGQGSYEQYF. J is TRBJ2-7 and V is TRBV9; 10 bases match TRBD1. Germline V gene sequence: CDR1 SGDLS, CDR2 YYNGEE. V shed 0 bases, J shed 1 base, and the junction held 4 bases outside the gene matches. This CDR3 spans 16 amino acids.

This chain uses TRBV5-1 with TRBJ2-3; no definite D call. Germline loops: CDR1 SGHRS, CDR2 YFSETQ. The CDR3 consists of 12 residues. Trimming took off 0 bases at V and 9 bases at J, with 8 bases between the two ends. For the CDR3, the DNA is TGCGCCAGCAGCTTGGACCCGGCCACGCAGTATTTT. It translates to CASSLDPATQYF.

This clonotype has a count of ten or more. The chain carries TRBV19 and TRBJ1-5; 9 positions agree with TRBD1. CDR1 and CDR2 from the germline V gene are LNHDA and SQIVND (reference sequence). This CDR3 region has 15 residues. V shed 6 bases and J 5 bases; nucleotides not matched to a gene: 8. The CDR3 spells CASRDRGFLDQPQHF. The DNA of the CDR3 is TGTGCCAGTAGGGACAGGGGATTTTTGGATCAGCCCCAGCATTTT.

Only a few counts were recorded for this clonotype. CDR3 in amino acids: CASRRKDSYGYTF. The CDR3 nucleotides are TGTGCCAGCAGGAGGAAGGACAGCTATGGCTACACCTTC. The chain is built from TRBV7-9 and TRBJ1-2, with a tentative D call TRBD1 (6 bases). The CDR3 is 13 amino acids. The germline gives CDR1 SEHNR, CDR2 FQNEAQ (reference sequence). Trimming pared 6 bases from V and 4 bases from J, leaving 12 bases between.

This clonotype was seen a few times. The chain has TRBV24-1 and TRBJ1-2; D is undetermined. The CDR3 consists of 14 residues. The V and J ends lost 2 bases and 2 bases respectively, with 8 bases between them. Germline CDR1 is KGHDR and CDR2 is SFDVKD. The CDR3 DNA reads as TGTGCCACCAGTGATTCTGCCGGGAACTATGGCTACACCTTC. Its translation: CATSDSAGNYGYTF.

This clonotype was recorded at least ten times. This chain joins TRBV19 and TRBJ1-1, with D possibly TRBD1 on 6 matching bases. V was cut by 4 bases and J by 5 bases, with 17 bases left in between. Germline V lookup: CDR1 LNHDA, CDR2 SQIVND (reference sequence). The length of the CDR3 is 15 residues. CDR3 sequence (DNA): TGTGCCAGTAGTACGCGGACAGTCAAGGGGACTGAAGCTTTCTTT. Residues: CASSTRTVKGTEAFF.

This chain links TRBV29-1 with TRBJ1-2; D may be TRBD1 (5 bases). CDR1 and CDR2 (germline): SQVTM, ANQGSEA. V was clipped by 4 bases and J by 7 bases, with 10 bases between them. This CDR3 has 11 amino acids. CDR3 DNA sequence: TGCAGCGTTGGAGGAGGGGCTGGCTACACCTTC. Amino acid sequence: CSVGGGAGYTF.

J is TRBJ2-5 and V is TRBV15, with 7 bases matching TRBD2. This CDR3 has 15 residues. The germline V gene encodes CDR1 LNHNV and CDR2 YYDKDF (reference sequence). The V segment lost 0 bases and the J segment 2 bases; nucleotides outside the gene matches: 3. CDR3 amino acids: CATSRDPAGQETQYF. CDR3 coding DNA: TGTGCCACCAGCAGAGATCCAGCGGGACAAGAGACCCAGTACTTC.

The chain joins TRBV6-1 to TRBJ2-7, with D perhaps TRBD2 (6 bases). Germline values: CDR1 MNHNS, CDR2 SASEGT. Between the trimmed V and J ends, which lost 11 bases and 1 base, there was a span of 15 bases. This CDR3 spans 13 amino acids. DNA for the CDR3: TGTGCCGGCGGTGCGGGAACATCCTACGAGCAGTACTTC. Protein sequence: CAGGAGTSYEQYF.

This clonotype was counted at least ten times. The V and J genes are TRBV7-9 and TRBJ1-1, with 7 bases aligning to TRBD1. This CDR3 contains 13 residues. With V trimmed by 2 bases and J by 10 bases, 7 bases remained unmatched. Germline lookup yields CDR1 SEHNR and CDR2 FQNEAQ (reference sequence). CDR3 protein: CASSLLTGNRAFF. The DNA of the CDR3 is TGTGCCAGCAGCTTATTGACAGGGAATCGAGCTTTCTTT.

This clonotype has ten or more counts. The gene calls are TRBV7-9 and TRBJ1-1; no reliable D call. The CDR3 has 12 amino acids. Germline loops: CDR1 SEHNR, CDR2 FQNEAQ (reference sequence). V lost 5 bases to trimming and J lost 2 bases, with 6 bases between them. CDR3 sequence reads: CASSKQNTEAFF. The CDR3 bases are TGTGCCAGCAGCAAACAAAACACTGAAGCTTTCTTT.

This clonotype was observed many times. The V gene is TRBV20-1, the J gene TRBJ1-2; TRBD1 matches at 11 bases. The CDR3 runs 15 residues. Germline V gene lookup returns CDR1 DFQATT and CDR2 SNEGSKA (reference sequence). With 5 bases clipped from V and 6 bases from J, the junction kept 11 bases outside the gene matches. The CDR3 is CSAPRPGTGGNGYTF. The CDR3 nucleotides are TGCAGTGCTCCCAGACCCGGGACAGGGGGAAATGGCTACACCTTC.